Sequencing of this T cell receptor beta chain was carried out in a study of blood T cells in healthy people across ages. It was with a sample-barcoded 5' primer and a J-beta primer mix that a second PCR of about 7 to 12 cycles was run. A single record per CDR3 protein comes from TCRdb applying MiXCR to the 5' RACE reads. This sample has 800,000 or so distinct CDR3 sequences, with roughly 46% found just once. CDR1 is SGDLS and CDR2 is YYNGEE in the germline V gene. The CDR3 consists of 14 residues. V lost 6 bases and J lost 8; bases outside the gene matches: 11. This clonotype was observed a few times.

This chain links TRBV9 with TRBJ2-1, with 7 bases that match TRBD1. The specimen was blood. This TCR came from a man older than 75 in good health. The CDR3 loop reads CASNFGQAIDEQFF. The CDR3 coding sequence is TGTGCCAGCAACTTCGGACAGGCCATCGATGAGCAGTTCTTC.